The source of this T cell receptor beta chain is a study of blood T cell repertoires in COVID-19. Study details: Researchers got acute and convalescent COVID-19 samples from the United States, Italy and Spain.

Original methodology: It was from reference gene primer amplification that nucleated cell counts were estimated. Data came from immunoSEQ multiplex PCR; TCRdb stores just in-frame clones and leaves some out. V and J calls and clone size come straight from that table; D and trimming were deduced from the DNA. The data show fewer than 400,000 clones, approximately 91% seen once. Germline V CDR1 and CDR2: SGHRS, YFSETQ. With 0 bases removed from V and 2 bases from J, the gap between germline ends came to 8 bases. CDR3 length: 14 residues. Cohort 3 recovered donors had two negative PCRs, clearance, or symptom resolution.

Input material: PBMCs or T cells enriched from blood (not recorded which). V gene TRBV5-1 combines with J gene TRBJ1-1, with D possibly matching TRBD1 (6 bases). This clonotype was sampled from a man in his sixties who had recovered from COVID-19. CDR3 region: CASSLEGVNTEAFF. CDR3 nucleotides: TGCGCCAGCAGCTTGGAGGGGGTAAACACTGAAGCTTTCTTT.